The clone carrying this T cell receptor beta chain was detected only once. Its antigen is currently unknown. Every sample had a minimum of 6.5 million PBMCs isolated. Sample-barcoded 5' priming and a J-beta primer mix drove a second PCR of roughly 7 to 11 cycles. In TCRdb, the 5' RACE reads were re-called with MiXCR into one record per CDR3 protein. Here the sample spans 600,000 to 800,000 distinct CDR3 sequences, around 20% being singletons. V trimming: 2 bases; J trimming: 4 bases; junction bases outside the gene matches: 5. This CDR3 is 16 amino acids long. CDR1 and CDR2 from the germline V gene are SGHTA and FQGNSA. The sample is drawn from a study of blood T cells in healthy people across ages. The study, taken as a whole, reports: Not knowing donor CMV status may have confounded expanded clonotype changes. Per million T cells, TCR beta diversity dropped roughly linearly as age increased.

Material: blood. The source is a man between 65 and 85 years old in good health. V gene TRBV7-2 combines with J gene TRBJ2-3; TRBD2 aligns across 11 bases. CDR3 loop: CASSLMGLAAADTQYF. The CDR3 DNA sequence: TGTGCCAGCAGCTTAATGGGACTAGCGGCGGCAGATACGCAGTATTTT.